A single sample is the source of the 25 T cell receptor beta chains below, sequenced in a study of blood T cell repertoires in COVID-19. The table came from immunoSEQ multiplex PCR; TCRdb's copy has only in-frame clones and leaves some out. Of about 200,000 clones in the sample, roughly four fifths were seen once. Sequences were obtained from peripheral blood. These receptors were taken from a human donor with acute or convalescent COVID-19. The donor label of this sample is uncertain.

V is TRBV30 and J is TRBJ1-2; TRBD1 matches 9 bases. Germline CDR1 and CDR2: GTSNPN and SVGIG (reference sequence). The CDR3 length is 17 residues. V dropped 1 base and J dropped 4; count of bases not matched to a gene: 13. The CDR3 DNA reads TGTGCCTGGAGTGCTAGGGGACAGGGCATGAATTTCTATGGCTACACCTTC. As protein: CAWSARGQGMNFYGYTF.

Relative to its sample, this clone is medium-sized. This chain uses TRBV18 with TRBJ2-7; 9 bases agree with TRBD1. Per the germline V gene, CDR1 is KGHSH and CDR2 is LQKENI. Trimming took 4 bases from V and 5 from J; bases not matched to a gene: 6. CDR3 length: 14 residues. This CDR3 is CASSLTGGFDEQYF. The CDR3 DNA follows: TGTGCCAGCTCACTCACAGGGGGCTTCGACGAGCAGTACTTC.

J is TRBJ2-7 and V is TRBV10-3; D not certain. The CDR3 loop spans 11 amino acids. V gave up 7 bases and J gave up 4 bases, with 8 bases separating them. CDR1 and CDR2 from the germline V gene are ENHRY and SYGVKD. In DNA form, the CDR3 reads TGTGCCATCAAACAGCTATACGAGCAGTACTTC. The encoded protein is CAIKQLYEQYF.

The CDR3 is CALGQGWRYEQFF. For the CDR3, the DNA is TGTGCCTTGGGACAGGGCTGGCGGTATGAGCAGTTCTTC. V is TRBV30 and J is TRBJ2-1, with 9 bases aligning to TRBD1. Trimming took 7 bases from V and 8 from J; bases not matched to a gene: 9. Germline values: CDR1 GTSNPN, CDR2 SVGIG (reference sequence). There are 13 residues in the CDR3.

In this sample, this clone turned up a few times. CDR3 sequence (DNA): TGTGCCAGCAGTTATGGAGGAACAGATACGCAGTATTTT. It specifies CASSYGGTDTQYF. The chain joins TRBV27 to TRBJ2-3; D possibly corresponds to TRBD2 (5 bases). The CDR3 runs 13 residues. The germline CDR1 and CDR2 sequences are MNHEY and SMNVEV (reference sequence). Trimming stripped 4 bases from V and 3 bases from J, with 8 bases between.

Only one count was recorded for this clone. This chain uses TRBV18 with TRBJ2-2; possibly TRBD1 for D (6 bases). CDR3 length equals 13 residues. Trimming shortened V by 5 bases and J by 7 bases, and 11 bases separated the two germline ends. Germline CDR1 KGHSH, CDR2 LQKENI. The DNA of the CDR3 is TGTGCCAGCTCATTTGGACAGAACGGGGAGCTGTTTTTT. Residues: CASSFGQNGELFF.

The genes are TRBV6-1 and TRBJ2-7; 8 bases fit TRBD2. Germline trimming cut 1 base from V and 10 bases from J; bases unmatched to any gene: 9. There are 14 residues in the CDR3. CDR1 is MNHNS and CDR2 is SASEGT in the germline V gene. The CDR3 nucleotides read TGTGCCAGCAGTGAAGGAGGGAGAGCGGGAGAACAGTACTTC. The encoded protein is CASSEGGRAGEQYF.

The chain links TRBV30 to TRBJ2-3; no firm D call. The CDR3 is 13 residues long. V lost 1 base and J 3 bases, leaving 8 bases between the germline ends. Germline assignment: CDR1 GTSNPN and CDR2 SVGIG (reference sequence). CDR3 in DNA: TGTGCCTGGAGTGAGAGGTGGACAGATACGCAGTATTTT. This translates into CAWSERWTDTQYF. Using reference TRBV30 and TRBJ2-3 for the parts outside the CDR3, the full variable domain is SQTIHQWPATLVQPVGSPLSLECTVEGTSNPNLYWYRQAAGRGLQLLFYSVGIGQISSEVPQNLSASRPQDRQFILSSKKLLLSDSGFYLCAWSERWTDTQYFGPGTRLTVL.

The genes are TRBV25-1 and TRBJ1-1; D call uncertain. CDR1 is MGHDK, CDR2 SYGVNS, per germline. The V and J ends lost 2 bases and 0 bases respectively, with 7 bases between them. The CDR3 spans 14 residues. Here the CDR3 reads CASSEAGVNTEAFF. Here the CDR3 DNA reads TGTGCCAGCAGTGAAGCCGGGGTGAACACTGAAGCTTTCTTT.

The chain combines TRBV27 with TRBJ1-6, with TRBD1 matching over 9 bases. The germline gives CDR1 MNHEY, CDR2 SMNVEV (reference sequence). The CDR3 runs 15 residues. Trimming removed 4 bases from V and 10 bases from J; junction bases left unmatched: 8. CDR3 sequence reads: CASSSVGQGISPLHF. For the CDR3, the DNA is TGTGCCAGCAGTTCTGTCGGACAGGGGATATCACCCCTCCACTTT.

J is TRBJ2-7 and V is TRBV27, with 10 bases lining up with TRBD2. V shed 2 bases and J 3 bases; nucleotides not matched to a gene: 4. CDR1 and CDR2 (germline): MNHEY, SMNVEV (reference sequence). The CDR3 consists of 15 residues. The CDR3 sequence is CASSLRASGSYEQYF. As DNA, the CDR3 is TGTGCCAGCAGTTTAAGGGCTAGCGGGAGCTACGAGCAGTACTTC.

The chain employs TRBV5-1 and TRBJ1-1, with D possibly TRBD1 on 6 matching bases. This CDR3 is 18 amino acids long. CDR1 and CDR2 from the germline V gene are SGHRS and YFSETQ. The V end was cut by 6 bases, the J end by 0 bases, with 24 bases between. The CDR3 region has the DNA TGCGCCAGCACAACCCACCCGAGGGGGGGGCCGATGAACACTGAAGCTTTCTTT. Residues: CASTTHPRGGPMNTEAFF.

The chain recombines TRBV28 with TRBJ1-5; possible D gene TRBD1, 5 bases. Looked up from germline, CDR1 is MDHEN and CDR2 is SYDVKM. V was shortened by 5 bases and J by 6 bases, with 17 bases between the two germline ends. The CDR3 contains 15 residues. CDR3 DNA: TGTGCCAGCAGTCCCCTGGGCGGACAAGGTCAGCCCCAGCATTTT. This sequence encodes CASSPLGGQGQPQHF. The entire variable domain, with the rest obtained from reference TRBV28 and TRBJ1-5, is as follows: DVKVTQSSRYLVKRTGEKVFLECVQDMDHENMFWYRQDPGLGLRLIYFSYDVKMKEKGDIPEGYSVSREKKERFSLILESASTNQTSMYLCASSPLGGQGQPQHFGDGTRLSIL.

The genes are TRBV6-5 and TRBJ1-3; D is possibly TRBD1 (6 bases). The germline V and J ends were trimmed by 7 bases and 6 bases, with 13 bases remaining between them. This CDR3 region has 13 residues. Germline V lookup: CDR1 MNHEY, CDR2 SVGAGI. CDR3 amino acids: CASTRDKINTIYF. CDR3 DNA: TGTGCCAGCACCCGGGACAAGATAAACACCATATATTTT.

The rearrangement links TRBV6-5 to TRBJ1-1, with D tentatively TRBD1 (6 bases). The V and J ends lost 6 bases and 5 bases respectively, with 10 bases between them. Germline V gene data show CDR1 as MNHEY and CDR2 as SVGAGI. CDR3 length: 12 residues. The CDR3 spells CASRQGGTEAFF. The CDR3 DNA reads TGTGCCAGCAGACAGGGTGGAACTGAAGCTTTCTTT.

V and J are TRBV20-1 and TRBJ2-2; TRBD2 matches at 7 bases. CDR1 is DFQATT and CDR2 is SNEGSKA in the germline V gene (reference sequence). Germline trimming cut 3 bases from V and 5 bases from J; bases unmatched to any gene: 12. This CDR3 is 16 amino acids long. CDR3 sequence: CSASPFGGGLTGELFF. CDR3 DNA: TGCAGTGCTAGTCCCTTCGGGGGAGGGCTGACCGGGGAGCTGTTTTTT.

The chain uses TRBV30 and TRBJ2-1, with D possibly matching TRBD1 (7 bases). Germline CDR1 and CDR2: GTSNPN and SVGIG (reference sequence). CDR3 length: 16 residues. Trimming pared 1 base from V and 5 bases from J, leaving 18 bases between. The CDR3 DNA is TGTGCCTGGAGTGGTCCCTCAGGGGGGTCCGACAATGAGCAGTTCTTC. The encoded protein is CAWSGPSGGSDNEQFF.

The CDR3 reads CASRRDRGFSTGELFF. CDR3 nucleotides: TGTGCCAGTAGGCGGGACAGGGGTTTCAGCACCGGGGAGCTGTTTTTT. This rearrangement joins TRBV19 to TRBJ2-2, with 10 bases identical to TRBD1. The CDR3 is made up of 16 amino acids. J gave up 4 bases and V 6 bases, and 8 bases lay outside the gene matches. The V gene's germline CDR1 is LNHDA and CDR2 SQIVND (reference sequence).

The chain's CDR3 is CASIMGGGPYTQYF. CDR3 DNA sequence: TGTGCCAGCATAATGGGGGGAGGGCCATATACGCAGTATTTT. The chain employs TRBV28 and TRBJ2-3, with 7 bases matching TRBD2. Trimming cost V 7 bases and J 7 bases; bases outside gene matches: 11. The CDR3 consists of 14 residues. Germline V CDR1 and CDR2: MDHEN, SYDVKM.

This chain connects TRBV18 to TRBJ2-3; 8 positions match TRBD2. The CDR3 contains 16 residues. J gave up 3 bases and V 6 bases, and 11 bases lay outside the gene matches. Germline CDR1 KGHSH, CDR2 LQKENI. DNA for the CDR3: TGTGCCAGCTCCCCTCTCGAAGCGGGAGCTACAGATACGCAGTATTTT. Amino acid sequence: CASSPLEAGATDTQYF.

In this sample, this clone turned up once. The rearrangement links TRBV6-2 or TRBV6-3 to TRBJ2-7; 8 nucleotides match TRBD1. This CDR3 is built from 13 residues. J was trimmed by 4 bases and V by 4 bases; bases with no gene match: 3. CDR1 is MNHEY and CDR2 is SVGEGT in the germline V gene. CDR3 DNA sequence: TGTGCCAGCAGTTCGACAGGGGTTTACGAGCAGTACTTC. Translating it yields CASSSTGVYEQYF.

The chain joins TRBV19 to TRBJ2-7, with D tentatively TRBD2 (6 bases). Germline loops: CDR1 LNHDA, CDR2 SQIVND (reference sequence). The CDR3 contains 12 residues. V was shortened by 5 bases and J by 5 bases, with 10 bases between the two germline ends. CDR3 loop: CASSSREDEQYF. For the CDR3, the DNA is TGTGCCAGTAGTTCCAGGGAGGACGAGCAGTACTTC.

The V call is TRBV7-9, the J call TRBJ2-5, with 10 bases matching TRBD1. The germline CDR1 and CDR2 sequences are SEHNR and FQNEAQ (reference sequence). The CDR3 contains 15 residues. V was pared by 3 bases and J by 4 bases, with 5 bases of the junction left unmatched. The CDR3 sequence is CASSFRQGAGETQYF. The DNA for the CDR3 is TGTGCCAGCAGCTTTCGACAGGGGGCGGGAGAGACCCAGTACTTC.

Here the CDR3 DNA reads TGTGCCAGCAGCCTCGGACAGGGGAGCAATCAGCCCCAGCATTTT. Amino acids: CASSLGQGSNQPQHF. V usage is TRBV6-6 and J usage is TRBJ1-5; 9 nucleotides align to TRBD1. The CDR3 contains 15 residues. Germline V gene lookup returns CDR1 MNHNY and CDR2 SVGAGI (reference sequence). V shed 6 bases and J 1 base; nucleotides not matched to a gene: 4.

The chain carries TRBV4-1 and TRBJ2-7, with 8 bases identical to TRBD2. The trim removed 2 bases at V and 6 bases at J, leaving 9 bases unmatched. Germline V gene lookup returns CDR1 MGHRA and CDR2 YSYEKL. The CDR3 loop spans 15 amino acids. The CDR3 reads CASSQFGGEAGEQYF. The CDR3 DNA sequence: TGCGCCAGCAGCCAATTCGGGGGGGAGGCAGGCGAGCAGTACTTC.